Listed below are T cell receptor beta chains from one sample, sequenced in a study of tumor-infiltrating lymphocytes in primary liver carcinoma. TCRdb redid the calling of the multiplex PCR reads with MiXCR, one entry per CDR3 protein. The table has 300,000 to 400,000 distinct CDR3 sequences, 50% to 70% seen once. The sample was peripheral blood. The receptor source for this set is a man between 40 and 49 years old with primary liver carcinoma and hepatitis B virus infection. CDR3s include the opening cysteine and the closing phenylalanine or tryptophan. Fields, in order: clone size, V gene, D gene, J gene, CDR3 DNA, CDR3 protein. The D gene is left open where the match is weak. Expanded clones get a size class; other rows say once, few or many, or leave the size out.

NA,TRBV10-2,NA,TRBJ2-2,TGCGCCAGCTCCCCTGGGACCGGGGAGCTGTTTTTT,CASSPGTGELFF
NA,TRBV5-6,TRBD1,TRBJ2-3,TGTGCCAGCAGCCCGGGACAGATAAGCACAGATACGCAGTATTTT,CASSPGQISTDTQYF
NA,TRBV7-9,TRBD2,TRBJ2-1,TGTGCCAGCAGATCTGGCGCTAGCGGTTACAATGAGCAGTTCTTC,CASRSGASGYNEQFF
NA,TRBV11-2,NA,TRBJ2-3,TGTGCCAGCAGGTTGGCACTGGTTAGCACAGATACGCAGTATTTT,CASRLALVSTDTQYF
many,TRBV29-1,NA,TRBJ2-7,TGCAGCGCTGTACAAGGCTACGAGCAGTACTTC,CSAVQGYEQYF
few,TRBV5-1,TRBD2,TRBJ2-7,TGCGCCAGCAGCTTAGCGGGAGGTTCCATCTACGAGCAGTACTTC,CASSLAGGSIYEQYF
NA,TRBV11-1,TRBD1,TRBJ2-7,TGTGCCAGCGGCCAAACAGGGGGCGGTCCTTACGAGCAATACTTC,CASGQTGGGPYEQYF
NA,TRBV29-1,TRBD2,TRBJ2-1,TGCAGCGTTGCCGTGACTAGCGATACCAATGAGCAGTTCTTC,CSVAVTSDTNEQFF
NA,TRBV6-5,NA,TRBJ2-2,TGTGCCAGCAGTTACTCGAACGGCTATGGGGCAGGGGGGAGCGGGGAGCTGTTTTTT,CASSYSNGYGAGGSGELFF
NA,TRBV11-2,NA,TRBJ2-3,TGTGCCAGCACCACGATGCGGACGGATATGTGCGGTACGCAGTATTTT,CASTTMRTDMCGTQYF
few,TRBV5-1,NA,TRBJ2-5,TGCGCCAGCAGCTTGGTTCAGGGCGGAGAGACCCAGTACTTC,CASSLVQGGETQYF
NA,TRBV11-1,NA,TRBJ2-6,TGTGCTAGCAGGAAACAAGACGCCCTGACTTTC,CASRKQDALTF